Listed here are 30 T cell receptor beta chains from one sample, sequenced in a study of cytomegalovirus exposure and HLA in healthy donors (TCRdb year 2017). Receptor libraries were prepared by the immunoSEQ multiplex PCR assay. TCRdb carries this immuneACCESS record with in-frame sequences only. Its versions omit some clonotypes, under half of them owing to an unresolved V gene in the studies checked, with the rest unexplained. This sample has 200,000 or so clones in its table, and around 86% of those were observed once. 2% to 2.5% of the sample rests with the top ten. The material sequenced was PBMCs. These TCRs come from a woman aged 18-30 years in good health and CMV-seropositive.

This clone was counted between two and nine times. Here the CDR3 reads CASSSSGTGTDQPQHF. CDR3 bases: TGTGCCAGCAGCTCATCCGGGACAGGGACTGATCAGCCCCAGCATTTT. This chain connects TRBV7-6 to TRBJ1-5; 9 bases are a match to TRBD1. CDR3 length: 16 amino acids. The J segment lost 5 bases and the V segment lost 4 bases, leaving 9 bases of the junction unmatched. Germline V lookup: CDR1 SGHVS, CDR2 FNYEAQ.

The chain couples TRBV7-8 to TRBJ1-5; D is perhaps TRBD1 (5 bases). CDR1 is SGHVS and CDR2 is FQNEAQ in the germline V gene. Deletions cut 0 bases from V and 6 bases from J, with 12 bases between. The CDR3 has 15 amino acids. The CDR3 here is CASSLARAGPQPQHF. CDR3 in DNA: TGTGCCAGCAGCTTAGCCAGGGCAGGTCCTCAGCCCCAGCATTTT.

This clone has just one count. The V call is TRBV7-2, the J call TRBJ1-1, with 8 bases matching TRBD1. The junction had 10 bases not matched to a gene; V was cut back by 5 bases and J by 5 bases. There are 15 residues in the CDR3. Germline-derived CDR1 and CDR2 are SGHTA and FQGNSA. The CDR3 region has the DNA TGTGCCAGCAGCCCGGAAGACAGGGGTTGGACTGAAGCTTTCTTT. Protein: CASSPEDRGWTEAFF.

CDR3 in amino acids: CASSQHRELQPQHF. The CDR3 nucleotides are TGTGCCAGCAGTCAGCACAGGGAATTACAGCCCCAGCATTTT. The chain joins TRBV27 to TRBJ1-5; D might be TRBD1 (6 bases). There are 14 residues in the CDR3. Germline CDR1 reads MNHEY; CDR2 reads SMNVEV (reference sequence). V gave up 5 bases and J gave up 7 bases, with 15 bases separating them.

CDR3 sequence reads: CASSQFTPKGDTGELFF. CDR3 nucleotide sequence: TGTGCCAGCAGCCAGTTCACGCCTAAGGGGGACACCGGGGAGCTGTTTTTT. This sequence joins TRBV7-3 and TRBJ2-2; maybe TRBD1 (6 bases). CDR3 length: 17 residues. The germline V and J ends were trimmed by 5 bases and 3 bases, with 19 bases remaining between them. Germline V lookup: CDR1 SGHTA, CDR2 FQGTGA.

CDR3 loop: CASSLMGLAGGEDTQYF. CDR3 nucleotides: TGCGCCAGCAGCTTGATGGGACTAGCGGGGGGGGAGGATACGCAGTATTTT. J is TRBJ2-3 and V is TRBV5-1; TRBD2 agrees at 16 bases. The V and J ends lost 1 base and 6 bases, in that order; junction bases with no gene match: 5. The CDR3 consists of 17 residues. Germline V gene data show CDR1 as SGHRS and CDR2 as YFSETQ.

This chain connects TRBV2 to TRBJ2-2, with D perhaps TRBD1 (5 bases). V was pared by 2 bases and J by 7 bases, with 8 bases between. The CDR3 has 13 amino acids. Germline V gene data show CDR1 as SNHLY and CDR2 as FYNNEI. The DNA of the CDR3 is TGTGCCAGCAGTGAAAGTAGGGGCGGGGAGCTGTTTTTT. Translated: CASSESRGGELFF.

There are a few counts of this clone. V and J are TRBV19 and TRBJ2-3, with D tentatively TRBD2 (6 bases). V was pared by 5 bases and J by 1 base, with 10 bases between. Looked up from germline, CDR1 is LNHDA and CDR2 is SQIVND (reference sequence). This CDR3 is 14 amino acids long. DNA of the CDR3: TGTGCCAGTAGTTCCGGGAGCGGCACAGATACGCAGTATTTT. This translates into CASSSGSGTDTQYF. The full variable domain, with the rest looked up from reference TRBV19 and TRBJ2-3, is DGGITQSPKYLFRKEGQNVTLSCEQNLNHDAMYWYRQDPGQGLRLIYYSQIVNDFQKGDIAEGYSVSREKKESFPLTVTSAQKNPTAFYLCASSSGSGTDTQYFGPGTRLTVL.

The chain employs TRBV28 and TRBJ2-7; 7 bases fit TRBD1. There are 15 residues in the CDR3. V was clipped by 3 bases and J by 4 bases; unmatched bases: 9. CDR1 is MDHEN and CDR2 is SYDVKM in the germline V gene. CDR3 protein: CASSFPRQGVYEQYF. CDR3 nucleotide sequence: TGTGCCAGCAGTTTCCCCCGGCAGGGGGTTTACGAGCAGTACTTC.

This clone was recorded only once. This chain links TRBV27 with TRBJ2-7; 7 bases agree with TRBD1. Germline V CDR1 and CDR2: MNHEY, SMNVEV (reference sequence). CDR3 length equals 15 residues. V shed 4 bases, J shed 3 bases, and the junction held 9 bases outside the gene matches. The chain's CDR3 is CASSSPGRQGYEQYF. The CDR3 region has the DNA TGTGCCAGCAGTTCCCCCGGCCGACAGGGCTACGAGCAGTACTTC.

The chain employs TRBV6-6 and TRBJ1-1; 10 bases agree with TRBD1. Germline-derived CDR1 and CDR2 are MNHNY and SVGAGI (reference sequence). The trim removed 6 bases at V and 5 bases at J, leaving 6 bases unmatched. The CDR3 is 14 amino acids. This CDR3 is CASSQTGGKTEAFF. The CDR3 nucleotides are TGTGCCAGCAGCCAGACAGGGGGCAAGACTGAAGCTTTCTTT.

This chain uses TRBV27 with TRBJ1-2; D call uncertain. This CDR3 comprises 14 residues. The V and J ends lost 3 bases and 0 bases respectively, with 8 bases between them. Germline loops: CDR1 MNHEY, CDR2 SMNVEV (reference sequence). The chain's CDR3 is CASSFTNSNYGYTF. CDR3 in DNA: TGTGCCAGCAGTTTTACCAACTCTAACTATGGCTACACCTTC.

The count of this clone is one. This rearrangement joins TRBV4-1 to TRBJ2-7; TRBD1 is a possible D gene (7 bases). The germline V gene encodes CDR1 MGHRA and CDR2 YSYEKL. V lost 2 bases to trimming and J lost 0 bases, with 17 bases between them. There are 17 residues in the CDR3. The CDR3 bases are TGCGCCAGCAGCCAAAGACAGGGAACCGGGAGCTCCTACGAGCAGTACTTC. Its translation is CASSQRQGTGSSYEQYF.

In nucleotides, the CDR3 is TGTGCCAGCGACAGGGGACTCGAGACAGATACGCAGTATTTT. Translating gives CASDRGLETDTQYF. The chain uses TRBV6-1 and TRBJ2-3; the match to TRBD1 covers 8 bases. Germline CDR1 MNHNS, CDR2 SASEGT. With V trimmed by 8 bases and J by 3 bases, 7 bases remained unmatched. This CDR3 region has 14 residues.

This sequence joins TRBV6-5 and TRBJ2-1; D not resolved. The CDR3 is made up of 13 amino acids. The germline V gene encodes CDR1 MNHEY and CDR2 SVGAGI. V lost 5 bases to trimming and J lost 9 bases, with 14 bases between them. The CDR3 DNA reads TGTGCCAGCAGTACCCGCGGCGTGACTGAGCAGTTCTTC. Translating gives CASSTRGVTEQFF.

V usage is TRBV4-1 and J usage is TRBJ2-7; maybe TRBD1 (6 bases). The germline CDR1 and CDR2 sequences are MGHRA and YSYEKL. Trimming shortened V by 0 bases and J by 1 base, and 10 bases separated the two germline ends. This CDR3 comprises 15 residues. This CDR3 is CASSQDHRESYEQYF. In DNA, the CDR3 is TGCGCCAGCAGCCAAGACCACAGGGAATCCTACGAGCAGTACTTC.

V usage is TRBV28 and J usage is TRBJ2-1, with a weak D call TRBD2 (5 bases). The V end lost 5 bases, the J end lost 4 bases, and 15 bases lay between the germline ends. Germline values: CDR1 MDHEN, CDR2 SYDVKM. The CDR3 consists of 15 residues. This CDR3 is CASSPDSPGYNEQFF. The CDR3, as DNA: TGTGCCAGCAGTCCGGACTCCCCGGGGTACAATGAGCAGTTCTTC.

The chain joins TRBV19 to TRBJ1-1; TRBD1 matches 8 bases. The V gene end was trimmed by 5 bases and the J gene end by 7 bases; junction bases not matched to a gene: 9. CDR1 and CDR2 (germline): LNHDA, SQIVND (reference sequence). The CDR3 covers 14 residues. Here the CDR3 reads CASSAMTGVGEAFF. In DNA, the CDR3 is TGTGCCAGTAGTGCTATGACAGGGGTCGGTGAAGCTTTCTTT.

The chain employs TRBV5-6 and TRBJ1-3, with 8 bases lining up with TRBD1. Germline V gene sequence: CDR1 SGHDT, CDR2 YYEEEE. The junction had 5 bases not matched to a gene; V was cut back by 3 bases and J by 0 bases. This CDR3 has 16 amino acids. The CDR3 region has the DNA TGTGCCAGCAGCTCCGGGACAGGTTTCTCTGGAAACACCATATATTTT. Residues: CASSSGTGFSGNTIYF.

The J gene is TRBJ1-1, the V gene TRBV28; D is unresolved. This CDR3 is built from 14 residues. The V end was cut by 2 bases, the J end by 0 bases, with 7 bases between. CDR1 and CDR2 (germline): MDHEN, SYDVKM. CDR3 loop: CASSLEQLNTEAFF. The CDR3 region has the DNA TGTGCCAGCAGTTTAGAACAACTGAACACTGAAGCTTTCTTT.

The CDR3 sequence is CASSSRVAGAPYNEQFF. The CDR3 DNA follows: TGTGCCAGCAGCTCAAGGGTCGCGGGAGCACCCTACAATGAGCAGTTCTTC. The J gene is TRBJ2-1, the V gene TRBV7-7; 7 positions match TRBD2. Germline V CDR1 and CDR2: SSHAT, FNYEAQ (reference sequence). Trimming cost V 4 bases and J 2 bases; bases outside gene matches: 11. The CDR3 extends over 17 amino acids.

This rearrangement joins TRBV7-3 to TRBJ2-3, with 16 bases lining up with TRBD2. The CDR3 is 17 residues long. The germline V gene has CDR1 SGHTA and CDR2 FQGTGA. The junction had 9 bases not matched to a gene; V was cut back by 3 bases and J by 9 bases. CDR3 nucleotides: TGTGCCAGCAGCTTCCCGGGACTAGCGGGAGGGTATCCGACGCAGTATTTT. It translates to CASSFPGLAGGYPTQYF.

The gene calls are TRBV6-5 and TRBJ1-5; D possibly corresponds to TRBD1 (5 bases). The CDR3 has 15 amino acids. CDR1 and CDR2 (germline): MNHEY, SVGAGI. The ends were cut back, 6 bases at V and 0 bases at J, with 12 bases in the middle. Written as DNA, the CDR3 is TGTGCCAGCAGCCTAACAGGACATAGCAATCAGCCCCAGCATTTT. It yields the protein CASSLTGHSNQPQHF.

The chain is built from TRBV28 and TRBJ2-7; 12 nucleotides agree with TRBD1. After removal of 7 bases from V and 7 bases from J, the junction contained 8 bases not matched to a gene. Germline-derived CDR1 and CDR2 are MDHEN and SYDVKM. The CDR3 length is 14 residues. CDR3 bases: TGTGCCAGCAACCTTCGGGACAGGGGGCGGGAGCAGTACTTC. It translates to CASNLRDRGREQYF.

The CDR3 bases are TGTGCCAGCAGTATGGGGGGGAACACTGAAGCTTTCTTT. Protein sequence: CASSMGGNTEAFF. The chain carries TRBV9 and TRBJ1-1; D possibly corresponds to TRBD1 (5 bases). The CDR3 runs to 13 residues. CDR1 SGDLS and CDR2 YYNGEE come from the germline V gene. Trimming removed 5 bases at V and 1 base at J, with 9 bases between.

The rearrangement joins TRBV5-1 to TRBJ1-4; a possible D gene is TRBD1 (5 bases). Germline CDR1 and CDR2: SGHRS and YFSETQ. Trimming removed 1 base at V and 8 bases at J, with 15 bases between. This CDR3 comprises 15 residues. The CDR3 here is CASSLSLGGREKLFF. The CDR3 region has the DNA TGCGCCAGCAGCTTGTCACTGGGGGGACGGGAAAAACTGTTTTTT. Drawing the rest from reference TRBV5-1 and TRBJ1-4, the complete variable domain is KAGVTQTPRYLIKTRGQQVTLSCSPISGHRSVSWYQQTPGQGLQFLFEYFSETQRNKGNFPGRFSGRQFSNSRSEMNVSTLELGDSALYLCASSLSLGGREKLFFGSGTQLSVL.

This sequence joins TRBV28 and TRBJ1-2, with TRBD1 matching 7 bases. After removal of 4 bases from V and 3 bases from J, the junction contained 2 bases not matched to a gene. Looked up from germline, CDR1 is MDHEN and CDR2 is SYDVKM. CDR3 size: 13 residues. CDR3 in DNA: TGTGCCAGCAGTTCAGGGGGTCACTATGGCTACACCTTC. It specifies CASSSGGHYGYTF.

This clone was detected only once. The chain joins TRBV2 to TRBJ2-7, with 10 bases identical to TRBD2. Losses at the gene ends were 6 bases for V and 3 bases for J; bases not matched to a gene: 8. Germline V gene lookup returns CDR1 SNHLY and CDR2 FYNNEI. CDR3 size: 15 residues. The CDR3 here is CASRYGTSDIYEQYF. Here the CDR3 DNA reads TGTGCCAGCAGGTACGGGACTAGCGATATCTACGAGCAGTACTTC.

The table lists this clone with a count of one. The chain joins TRBV19 to TRBJ2-1; weak D call: TRBD2 (6 bases). The CDR3 is 14 amino acids. Between the trimmed V and J ends, which lost 4 bases and 3 bases, there was a span of 10 bases. Germline assignment: CDR1 LNHDA and CDR2 SQIVND (reference sequence). The CDR3 region has the DNA TGTGCCAGTAGTACCTCGGGGGTCTACAATGAGCAGTTCTTC. It translates to CASSTSGVYNEQFF.

V usage is TRBV6-1 and J usage is TRBJ2-5; a possible D gene is TRBD2 (6 bases). Trimming took off 3 bases at V and 3 bases at J, with 11 bases between the two ends. Germline loops: CDR1 MNHNS, CDR2 SASEGT. The CDR3 extends over 14 amino acids. CDR3 sequence (DNA): TGTGCCAGCAGTGATTTATCGGGGGAAGAGACCCAGTACTTC. Protein sequence: CASSDLSGEETQYF.